Presented here are 27 T cell receptor beta chains from one specimen sequenced in a study of Ad26.COV2.S vaccination and SARS-CoV-2 variants. Sequenced by immunoSEQ multiplex PCR; TCRdb stores in-frame clones only, minus some. The table includes more than 150,000 clones, roughly 87% detected once. The specimen was peripheral blood, collected after recovery from COVID-19. The receptors stem from a human donor who had recovered from COVID-19.

The J gene is TRBJ1-1, the V gene TRBV6-5; TRBD1 is a possible D gene (6 bases). The CDR3 has 16 amino acids. The V and J ends lost 0 bases and 8 bases respectively, with 19 bases between them. Germline V lookup: CDR1 MNHEY, CDR2 SVGAGI. The CDR3 sequence: CASSYSISSGGQEAFF. The CDR3 DNA follows: TGTGCCAGCAGTTACTCGATCAGTAGTGGGGGGCAAGAAGCTTTCTTT.

The genes are TRBV3-1 (or the pseudogene TRBV3-2) and TRBJ1-5; possible D gene TRBD1, 6 bases. Deletions cut 1 base from V and 0 bases from J, with 10 bases between. Germline assignment: CDR1 LGHDT and CDR2 YNNKEL (reference sequence). CDR3 length: 16 amino acids. The CDR3 nucleotides are TGTGCCAGCAGCCAAGGAGGGGGGTATAGCAATCAGCCCCAGCATTTT. This encodes CASSQGGGYSNQPQHF.

The chain carries TRBV19 and TRBJ2-1, with a tentative D call TRBD2 (5 bases). This CDR3 is built from 15 residues. In germline, CDR1 is LNHDA, CDR2 SQIVND (reference sequence). Trimming cost V 2 bases and J 0 bases, with 8 bases left between them. Here the CDR3 reads CASSITGSSYNEQFF. The CDR3 DNA reads as TGTGCCAGTAGTATAACGGGGAGCTCCTACAATGAGCAGTTCTTC.

The chain recombines TRBV23-1 with TRBJ2-2, with 11 bases aligning to TRBD1. TRBV23-1 falls under the ORF class, with uncertain function. J lost 6 bases, V lost 0 bases, and 6 bases had no gene match. The CDR3 totals 17 residues. The CDR3 nucleotides are TGCGCCAGCAGTCAATCGAGGACAGGGGGCGGGCCCGGGGAGCTGTTTTTT. Its translation is CASSQSRTGGGPGELFF.

J is TRBJ1-2 and V is TRBV6-5; TRBD1 matches at 7 bases. V lost 5 bases and J lost 4; bases outside the gene matches: 7. Per germline, CDR1 MNHEY and CDR2 SVGAGI. The CDR3 is made up of 14 amino acids. The CDR3 loop reads CASSPEGAFYGYTF. The CDR3 DNA follows: TGTGCCAGCAGTCCCGAGGGGGCGTTCTATGGCTACACCTTC.

The rearrangement joins TRBV4-2 to TRBJ2-3, with D perhaps TRBD1 (6 bases). Germline assignment: CDR1 LGHNA and CDR2 YNFKEQ. V lost 0 bases, J lost 3 bases, and 16 bases lay in between. This CDR3 has 17 residues. The CDR3 nucleotides are TGTGCCAGCAGCCAAGAGGAAACAGGGTTGTCAACAGATACGCAGTATTTT. Translated, it gives CASSQEETGLSTDTQYF.

Written as DNA, the CDR3 is TGTGCCAGCAGTTTCACTGCTAACTATGGCTACACCTTC. Its translation: CASSFTANYGYTF. The chain employs TRBV7-8 and TRBJ1-2; no reliable D call. V lost 6 bases and J lost 0, with 8 bases in between. The germline gives CDR1 SGHVS, CDR2 FQNEAQ. The CDR3 runs to 13 residues. Drawing the rest from reference TRBV7-8 and TRBJ1-2, the complete variable domain is GAGVSQSPRYKVAKRGQDVALRCDPISGHVSLFWYQQALGQGPEFLTYFQNEAQLDKSGLPSDRFFAERPEGSVSTLKIQRTQQEDSAVYLCASSFTANYGYTFGSGTRLTVV.

This clone was observed a handful of times. J is TRBJ2-2 and V is TRBV2, with D maybe TRBD1 (6 bases). This CDR3 is built from 13 residues. Germline assignment: CDR1 SNHLY and CDR2 FYNNEI. V gave up 4 bases and J gave up 5 bases, with 8 bases separating them. The CDR3 is CASSGRGTGELFF. CDR3 sequence (DNA): TGTGCCAGCAGTGGAAGGGGGACCGGGGAGCTGTTTTTT. The full variable domain, rest sourced from reference TRBV2 and TRBJ2-2, is EPEVTQTPSHQVTQMGQEVILRCVPISNHLYFYWYRQILGQKVEFLVSFYNNEISEKSEIFDDQFSVERPDGSNFTLKIRSTKLEDSAMYFCASSGRGTGELFFGEGSRLTVL.

V is TRBV5-5 and J is TRBJ2-7, with 11 bases identical to TRBD2. V lost 3 bases, J lost 4 bases, and 12 bases stayed unmatched. CDR1 is SGHKS and CDR2 is YYEKEE in the germline V gene (reference sequence). The CDR3 has 17 residues. For the CDR3, the DNA is TGTGCCAGCAGCTATTTACAGACTAGCGGGGAGATTTACGAGCAGTACTTC. This encodes CASSYLQTSGEIYEQYF.

V gene TRBV10-3 combines with J gene TRBJ2-7; D is ambiguous. The V gene lost 0 bases and the J gene lost 5 bases, with 20 bases spanning the gap. The CDR3 is made up of 17 amino acids. In germline, CDR1 is ENHRY, CDR2 SYGVKD. The CDR3 here is CAISESAVVGRMNEQYF. The DNA of the CDR3 is TGTGCCATCAGTGAGTCGGCGGTAGTAGGCCGGATGAACGAGCAGTACTTC.

The rearrangement links TRBV30 to TRBJ1-4; D unclear. The CDR3 runs 15 residues. V lost 0 bases and J lost 4, with 12 bases in between. Germline CDR1 is GTSNPN and CDR2 is SVGIG (reference sequence). CDR3 loop: CAWSVPGSFNEKLFF. CDR3 sequence (DNA): TGTGCCTGGAGTGTACCCGGGAGCTTTAATGAAAAACTGTTTTTT. The full variable domain, in which reference TRBV30 and TRBJ1-4 provide the parts outside the CDR3, is SQTIHQWPATLVQPVGSPLSLECTVEGTSNPNLYWYRQAAGRGLQLLFYSVGIGQISSEVPQNLSASRPQDRQFILSSKKLLLSDSGFYLCAWSVPGSFNEKLFFGSGTQLSVL.

The chain joins TRBV12-3 or TRBV12-4 to TRBJ1-5; a weak D match, TRBD1 (5 bases). This CDR3 has 13 residues. V lost 4 bases and J lost 7, with 11 bases in between. CDR3 nucleotides: TGTGCCAGCAGTTCCTCTGGGGGACAGCCCCAGCATTTT. Protein sequence: CASSSSGGQPQHF.

The chain employs TRBV28 and TRBJ2-7; D might be TRBD1 (6 bases). The CDR3 extends over 12 amino acids. Trimming shortened V by 7 bases and J by 4 bases, and 11 bases separated the two germline ends. Germline CDR1 is MDHEN and CDR2 is SYDVKM. This CDR3 reads CASNQDSYEQYF. The CDR3 DNA reads as TGTGCCAGCAATCAGGACAGTTACGAGCAGTACTTC. Using reference TRBV28 and TRBJ2-7 for the parts outside the CDR3, the full variable domain is DVKVTQSSRYLVKRTGEKVFLECVQDMDHENMFWYRQDPGLGLRLIYFSYDVKMKEKGDIPEGYSVSREKKERFSLILESASTNQTSMYLCASNQDSYEQYFGPGTRLTVT.

The chain combines TRBV10-3 with TRBJ2-7, with D maybe TRBD2 (6 bases). Trimming cost V 5 bases and J 4 bases, with 12 bases left between them. This CDR3 has 13 residues. In germline, CDR1 is ENHRY, CDR2 SYGVKD. The CDR3 DNA follows: TGTGCCATCAGTTCTAGCGAGGAGTACGAGCAGTACTTC. This encodes CAISSSEEYEQYF.

The chain uses TRBV5-1 and TRBJ2-3; 9 bases are shared with TRBD2. The CDR3 has 15 amino acids. V was clipped by 4 bases and J by 6 bases; unmatched bases: 9. Germline V gives CDR1 SGHRS, CDR2 YFSETQ. The CDR3 loop reads CASSNIAGVSDTQYF. The CDR3 DNA reads as TGCGCCAGCAGCAACATAGCGGGAGTGTCGGATACGCAGTATTTT.

V is TRBV9 and J is TRBJ2-3; TRBD1 matches at 9 bases. Losses at the gene ends were 5 bases for V and 4 bases for J; bases not matched to a gene: 8. The CDR3 consists of 15 residues. Germline V gene sequence: CDR1 SGDLS, CDR2 YYNGEE. Written as DNA, the CDR3 is TGTGCCAGCAGAGAGGGGGACAGGGTCGCAGATACGCAGTATTTT. This translates into CASREGDRVADTQYF. Variable domain in full (rest from reference TRBV9 and TRBJ2-3): DSGVTQTPKHLITATGQRVTLRCSPRSGDLSVYWYQQSLDQGLQFLIQYYNGEERAKGNILERFSAQQFPDLHSELNLSSLELGDSALYFCASREGDRVADTQYFGPGTRLTVL.

The chain uses TRBV12-3 or TRBV12-4 and TRBJ1-1; tentatively, D is TRBD1 (6 bases). Trimming removed 4 bases from V and 7 bases from J, with 13 bases in between. The CDR3 extends over 13 amino acids. The chain's CDR3 is CASSSGGAGEAFF. Here the CDR3 DNA reads TGTGCCAGCAGTTCGGGGGGCGCGGGTGAAGCTTTCTTT.

The chain couples TRBV18 to TRBJ1-2; 7 bases are shared with TRBD1. After removal of 0 bases from V and 4 bases from J, the junction contained 2 bases not matched to a gene. The germline CDR1 and CDR2 sequences are KGHSH and LQKENI. The CDR3 covers 14 residues. The CDR3 here is CASSPPDRVYGYTF. The CDR3 DNA reads as TGTGCCAGCTCACCACCCGACAGGGTCTATGGCTACACCTTC.

The rearrangement joins TRBV5-4 to TRBJ2-7, with 8 bases aligning to TRBD1. CDR3 length: 13 amino acids. Trimming removed 3 bases from V and 3 bases from J; junction bases left unmatched: 2. In germline, CDR1 is SGHNT, CDR2 YYREEE (reference sequence). The CDR3 loop is CASSSTGGYEQYF. The CDR3 nucleotides read TGTGCCAGCAGCTCCACAGGGGGCTACGAGCAGTACTTC.

The chain is built from TRBV11-2 and TRBJ1-1; 7 bases are shared with TRBD1. Germline trimming cut 5 bases from V and 8 bases from J; bases unmatched to any gene: 14. The CDR3 contains 15 residues. Germline V gives CDR1 SGHAT, CDR2 FQNNGV. CDR3 region: CASSPLGGGNREAFF. CDR3 bases: TGTGCCAGCAGCCCGCTGGGAGGGGGCAATAGGGAAGCTTTCTTT.

Comment on this clone: Other nucleotide sequences from this sample produce the same CDR3. Here the CDR3 reads CASSLGGSGNTIYF. The CDR3 region has the DNA TGTGCCAGCAGCCTAGGGGGTTCCGGAAACACCATATATTTT. J is TRBJ1-3 and V is TRBV27, with D perhaps matching TRBD1 (6 bases). This CDR3 is 14 amino acids long. Germline assignment: CDR1 MNHEY and CDR2 SMNVEV (reference sequence). V was cut by 6 bases and J by 4 bases, with 13 bases left in between.

The chain recombines TRBV11-1 with TRBJ1-1, with TRBD1 matching over 7 bases. V shed 5 bases and J 7 bases; nucleotides not matched to a gene: 10. The V gene's germline CDR1 is SGHAT and CDR2 FQDESV (reference sequence). The CDR3 is 14 residues long. CDR3 in amino acids: CASSLGQRGNEAFF. DNA for the CDR3: TGTGCCAGCAGCCTGGGACAGCGGGGGAATGAAGCTTTCTTT.

This clone was observed a single time. J is TRBJ2-7 and V is TRBV19; D uncertain. The germline V and J ends were trimmed by 1 base and 5 bases, with 3 bases remaining between them. CDR1 and CDR2 from the germline V gene are LNHDA and SQIVND (reference sequence). The CDR3 is 11 amino acids. This CDR3 reads CASSIGNEQYF. The CDR3 bases are TGTGCCAGTAGTATAGGGAACGAGCAGTACTTC.

On this clone itself: One end of the junction does not line up with germline, which may come from a read error. The chain uses TRBV18 and TRBJ1-1; D uncertain. The CDR3 spans 14 residues. Germline CDR1 KGHSH, CDR2 LQKENI. The CDR3 protein is CASSPPEVNTEAFF. CDR3 DNA sequence: TGTGCCAGCTCGCCACCCGAAGTGAACACTGAAGCTTTCTTT.

The chain joins TRBV7-6 to TRBJ1-5; D uncertain. The length of the CDR3 is 13 residues. V was trimmed by 3 bases and J by 5 bases, leaving 8 bases between them. Germline CDR1 reads SGHVS; CDR2 reads FNYEAQ. The CDR3: CASSFWQDQPQHF. The CDR3 DNA reads TGTGCCAGCAGCTTCTGGCAGGATCAGCCCCAGCATTTT.

J is TRBJ2-1 and V is TRBV5-1; TRBD2 is a possible D gene (6 bases). The CDR3 is 13 residues long. V was trimmed by 4 bases and J by 4 bases, leaving 9 bases between them. CDR1 and CDR2 (germline): SGHRS, YFSETQ. The CDR3 here is CASSQDYYNEQFF. The CDR3 DNA sequence: TGCGCCAGCAGCCAGGACTATTACAATGAGCAGTTCTTC.

The chain couples TRBV7-9 to TRBJ2-5; maybe TRBD1 (5 bases). CDR1 is SEHNR and CDR2 is FQNEAQ in the germline V gene (reference sequence). The CDR3 runs to 16 residues. Trimming took off 5 bases at V and 2 bases at J, with 18 bases between the two ends. The CDR3 sequence is CASSPPQGLGQETQYF. CDR3 sequence (DNA): TGTGCCAGCAGCCCCCCCCAGGGCCTAGGACAAGAGACCCAGTACTTC. The full variable domain, rest sourced from reference TRBV7-9 and TRBJ2-5, is DTGVSQNPRHKITKRGQNVTFRCDPISEHNRLYWYRQTLGQGPEFLTYFQNEAQLEKSRLLSDRFSAERPKGSFSTLEIQRTEQGDSAMYLCASSPPQGLGQETQYFGPGTRLLVL.